This T cell receptor beta chain was recovered during a study of brain metastases from non-small cell lung cancer. Sequencing was performed with immunoSEQ multiplex PCR; in TCRdb, only in-frame clones are kept and a portion is missing. The repertoire consists of 3,000 to 3,500 clones, with 95% to 96% occurring once and the leading ten covering 1.5% to 2%. The V and J ends lost 4 bases and 1 base respectively, with 13 bases between them. CDR3 length: 15 amino acids. Germline CDR1 and CDR2: LGHNA and YNFKEQ. The specimen sequenced was tumor-adjacent normal tissue. This chain uses TRBV4-2 with TRBJ1-1; maybe TRBD1 (5 bases). This clonotype was obtained from a donor at least 40 years old with non-small cell lung cancer. CDR3 amino acids: CASSPSEDRNTEAFF. Here the CDR3 DNA reads TGTGCCAGCAGCCCCTCCGAAGACAGGAACACTGAAGCTTTCTTT.